Following are 23 T cell receptor beta chains from one sample sequenced in a study of cytomegalovirus exposure and HLA in healthy donors. The PCR ran on 60 Vbeta and 13 Jbeta primers. Profiled with immunoSEQ multiplex PCR; TCRdb holds only in-frame clones, not every one. The sample carries around 99,000 clones, approximately 84% recorded once. Specimen: PBMCs. These TCRs come from a young man in good health and CMV-seronegative.

V and J are TRBV5-1 and TRBJ1-4, with TRBD1 as a possible D gene (6 bases). Per germline, CDR1 SGHRS and CDR2 YFSETQ. CDR3 length: 14 residues. V was trimmed by 0 bases and J by 3 bases, leaving 6 bases between them. The CDR3 DNA reads as TGCGCCAGCAGCTTGGCAGGGGCTAATGAAAAACTGTTTTTT. It codes for CASSLAGANEKLFF. The whole variable domain, filled in from reference TRBV5-1 and TRBJ1-4, reads KAGVTQTPRYLIKTRGQQVTLSCSPISGHRSVSWYQQTPGQGLQFLFEYFSETQRNKGNFPGRFSGRQFSNSRSEMNVSTLELGDSALYLCASSLAGANEKLFFGSGTQLSVL.

The chain uses TRBV27 and TRBJ2-1; a possible D gene is TRBD2 (5 bases). The germline gives CDR1 MNHEY, CDR2 SMNVEV (reference sequence). Deletions cut 5 bases from V and 10 bases from J, with 21 bases between. The CDR3 length is 15 residues. The CDR3 here is CASSMSGRHITEQFF. Here the CDR3 DNA reads TGTGCCAGCAGTATGAGCGGACGCCATATCACGGAGCAGTTCTTC.

The chain links TRBV7-2 to TRBJ2-1; the D gene is possibly TRBD2 (6 bases). There are 15 residues in the CDR3. V shed 5 bases and J shed 2 bases, with 13 bases lying between them. In germline, CDR1 is SGHTA, CDR2 FQGNSA. CDR3 in DNA: TGTGCCAGCAGCGGGGCAGGCGGGGCCTACAATGAGCAGTTCTTC. Its translation is CASSGAGGAYNEQFF.

The chain recombines TRBV11-2 with TRBJ2-5; 7 positions match TRBD1. The germline V gene encodes CDR1 SGHAT and CDR2 FQNNGV. The CDR3 length is 15 residues. With V trimmed by 5 bases and J by 5 bases, 11 bases remained unmatched. The CDR3 spells CASSAQQGFGETQYF. DNA of the CDR3: TGTGCCAGCAGCGCACAACAGGGGTTTGGGGAGACCCAGTACTTC.

This chain connects TRBV7-9 to TRBJ2-3; the match to TRBD2 covers 8 bases. Germline V CDR1 and CDR2: SEHNR, FQNEAQ (reference sequence). There are 15 residues in the CDR3. Unmatched junction bases numbered 2, after V lost 2 bases and J lost 1 base. The CDR3, as DNA: TGTGCCAGCAGCTTAACGGGACTAGGCACAGATACGCAGTATTTT. Translation: CASSLTGLGTDTQYF.

This chain uses TRBV19 with TRBJ2-5; D perhaps matches TRBD1 (5 bases). CDR3 length: 13 amino acids. Germline values: CDR1 LNHDA, CDR2 SQIVND (reference sequence). CDR3 sequence (DNA): TGTGCAACCCTACGGCCTGGGGCAGAGACCCAGTACTTC. Amino acids: CATLRPGAETQYF.

The CDR3 loop is CASSYYGQGAWGYTF. In nucleotides, the CDR3 is TGTGCCAGCAGTTACTATGGACAGGGGGCGTGGGGCTACACCTTC. The chain carries TRBV6-5 and TRBJ1-2; 11 bases match TRBD1. V shed 1 base, J shed 8 bases, and the junction held 6 bases outside the gene matches. This CDR3 contains 15 residues. The germline CDR1 and CDR2 sequences are MNHEY and SVGAGI.

The chain recombines TRBV6-1 with TRBJ2-1; TRBD2 agrees at 8 bases. The junction had 14 bases not matched to a gene; V was cut back by 10 bases and J by 9 bases. Germline V gene data show CDR1 as MNHNS and CDR2 as SASEGT. CDR3 length: 14 amino acids. The CDR3 coding sequence is TGTGCCATCTTCTCCCTCCGGGAGGGCCTTGAGCAGTTCTTC. It is translated as CAIFSLREGLEQFF.

The chain is built from TRBV11-2 and TRBJ2-7; 7 bases map to TRBD2. With 5 bases clipped from V and 4 bases from J, the junction kept 8 bases outside the gene matches. Germline-derived CDR1 and CDR2 are SGHAT and FQNNGV. The CDR3 length is 14 residues. This chain's CDR3 is CASSHPRGYYEQYF. The DNA of the CDR3 is TGTGCCAGCAGCCATCCGCGGGGGTATTACGAGCAGTACTTC.

The genes are TRBV29-1 and TRBJ1-3; D gene unclear. CDR3 length: 12 residues. Trimming cost V 8 bases and J 0 bases, with 8 bases left between them. The V gene's germline CDR1 is SQVTM and CDR2 ANQGSEA. The CDR3 nucleotides read TGCAGCATTGGTAGCTCTGGAAACACCATATATTTT. It codes for CSIGSSGNTIYF.

The rearrangement links TRBV6-5 to TRBJ2-7; 13 positions agree with TRBD2. J was trimmed by 2 bases and V by 5 bases; bases with no gene match: 3. The V gene's germline CDR1 is MNHEY and CDR2 SVGAGI. The CDR3 contains 15 residues. The CDR3 region has the DNA TGTGCCAGCAGTCCACTAGCGGGAGGGACCTACGAGCAGTACTTC. It specifies CASSPLAGGTYEQYF.

The J gene is TRBJ1-2, the V gene TRBV30; D ambiguous. CDR3 length: 13 amino acids. Germline V CDR1 and CDR2: GTSNPN, SVGIG (reference sequence). Between the trimmed V and J ends, which lost 8 bases and 4 bases, there was a span of 17 bases. The CDR3 reads CAQIGGGGYGYTF. Here the CDR3 DNA reads TGTGCCCAGATAGGCGGAGGAGGCTATGGCTACACCTTC.

V is TRBV6-5 and J is TRBJ2-7, with D perhaps TRBD2 (6 bases). Deletions cut 4 bases from V and 6 bases from J, with 16 bases between. From germline, CDR1 is MNHEY and CDR2 SVGAGI. The CDR3 extends over 14 amino acids. CDR3 DNA sequence: TGTGCCAGCAGTTCCTCCCCAACTAGCTCCGAGCAGTACTTC. It codes for CASSSSPTSSEQYF.

This clone was detected only a few times. The rearrangement uses TRBV6-5 and TRBJ1-1; TRBD1 is a possible D gene (5 bases). This CDR3 is built from 14 residues. Germline V lookup: CDR1 MNHEY, CDR2 SVGAGI. V shed 6 bases and J shed 0 bases, with 11 bases lying between them. In DNA form, the CDR3 reads TGTGCCAGCAGGAAGGGGTGGATGAACACTGAAGCTTTCTTT. Its protein product is CASRKGWMNTEAFF.

This rearrangement joins TRBV29-1 to TRBJ2-2, with D possibly TRBD1 on 6 matching bases. The germline V gene has CDR1 SQVTM and CDR2 ANQGSEA. Trimming removed 5 bases from V and 3 bases from J, with 7 bases in between. The length of the CDR3 is 12 residues. In nucleotides, the CDR3 is TGCAGCGTTCGACAGGACACCGGGGAGCTGTTTTTT. This sequence encodes CSVRQDTGELFF.

The CDR3 DNA reads TGTGCCAGCAGCTTTGGCGGGAGATCCTACAATGAGCAGTTCTTC. This translates into CASSFGGRSYNEQFF. The V and J genes are TRBV5-6 and TRBJ2-1; 7 bases match TRBD2. The CDR3 spans 15 residues. V shed 2 bases, J shed 1 base, and the junction held 3 bases outside the gene matches. Germline CDR1 is SGHDT and CDR2 is YYEEEE.

The chain is built from TRBV7-9 and TRBJ2-1; 16 bases are shared with TRBD2. The ends lost 5 bases at V and 15 bases at J; junction bases unmatched: 7. The germline gives CDR1 SEHNR, CDR2 FQNEAQ (reference sequence). The CDR3 spans 14 residues. The CDR3 DNA follows: TGTGCCAGCAGCATGGGACTAGCGGGAGGGCCGGGGTTCTTC. Protein: CASSMGLAGGPGFF.

This clone was recorded only once. This chain uses TRBV2 with TRBJ2-5; 7 bases agree with TRBD1. This CDR3 contains 15 residues. With V trimmed by 5 bases and J by 5 bases, 11 bases remained unmatched. The germline V gene has CDR1 SNHLY and CDR2 FYNNEI. The CDR3 is CASSLEGAGGETQYF. The CDR3 DNA is TGTGCCAGCAGTCTCGAGGGGGCGGGCGGGGAGACCCAGTACTTC. Filled out from reference TRBV2 and TRBJ2-5, the complete variable domain reads EPEVTQTPSHQVTQMGQEVILRCVPISNHLYFYWYRQILGQKVEFLVSFYNNEISEKSEIFDDQFSVERPDGSNFTLKIRSTKLEDSAMYFCASSLEGAGGETQYFGPGTRLLVL.

V usage is TRBV5-1 and J usage is TRBJ1-3, with D tentatively TRBD1 (5 bases). The germline V gene encodes CDR1 SGHRS and CDR2 YFSETQ. With 3 bases removed from V and 2 bases from J, the gap between germline ends came to 9 bases. This CDR3 is 14 amino acids long. The CDR3 DNA sequence: TGCGCCAGCAGCTCCACAGGTACTGGAAACACCATATATTTT. This translates into CASSSTGTGNTIYF.

The rearrangement joins TRBV6-5 to TRBJ2-1; 7 bases map to TRBD2. V shed 6 bases, J shed 9 bases, and the junction held 11 bases outside the gene matches. This CDR3 region has 14 residues. Germline V gene lookup returns CDR1 MNHEY and CDR2 SVGAGI. The CDR3 DNA follows: TGTGCCAGCAGCTCGGGGGGATACCCATTTGAGCAGTTCTTC. Its translation: CASSSGGYPFEQFF.

The table lists this clone with a count of one. This rearrangement joins TRBV6-5 to TRBJ2-7, with TRBD1 identical over 9 bases. The trim removed 7 bases at V and 5 bases at J, leaving 9 bases unmatched. The CDR3 runs 14 residues. Germline loops: CDR1 MNHEY, CDR2 SVGAGI. CDR3 in amino acids: CASTDGTGLDEQYF. The CDR3 bases are TGTGCCAGCACCGATGGGACAGGGTTGGACGAGCAGTACTTC.

The chain uses TRBV5-6 and TRBJ2-7; 7 bases match TRBD2. V shed 0 bases, J shed 0 bases, and the junction held 6 bases outside the gene matches. The CDR3 is 16 residues long. From germline, CDR1 is SGHDT and CDR2 YYEEEE. The CDR3 reads CASSLGASGTSYEQYF. The CDR3 bases are TGTGCCAGCAGCTTGGGGGCAAGCGGGACCTCCTACGAGCAGTACTTC.

The CDR3 DNA reads TGTGCCATCAGTACGGACGGGGTTCACGGCTACACCTTC. This gives the protein CAISTDGVHGYTF. V usage is TRBV10-3 and J usage is TRBJ1-2, with D hard to call. CDR3 length equals 13 residues. CDR1 ENHRY and CDR2 SYGVKD come from the germline V gene. V lost 5 bases and J 8 bases, leaving 15 bases between the germline ends.